This T cell receptor (beta chain) was observed in a study of T cell responses to AZD1222 COVID-19 vaccine. General observations from the study: CD4 TCRs associated with vaccination spanned spike, dominating at 160-218 and 743-854. Seropositive at baseline were only 5 or 6 AZD1222 recipients.

Comments on this clone: The antigen is unknown.

Trimming took off 6 bases at V and 0 bases at J, with 11 bases between the two ends. The germline V gene encodes CDR1 SNHLY and CDR2 FYNNEI. There are 14 residues in the CDR3. Profiling relied on immunoSEQ multiplex PCR, and the TCRdb table lists in-frame clones only, not all of them. The table has some 180,000 clones, about 93% seen once; the top ten hold roughly 1%. The receptor was derived from an adult who received the MenACWY meningococcal vaccine as a control. V and J are TRBV2 and TRBJ1-1; D gene ambiguous. The sequences come from peripheral blood, collected 28 days after the second dose of the MenACWY control vaccine. The CDR3 DNA follows: TGTGCCAGCAGCACCATCATGATGAACACTGAAGCTTTCTTT. It specifies CASSTIMMNTEAFF.